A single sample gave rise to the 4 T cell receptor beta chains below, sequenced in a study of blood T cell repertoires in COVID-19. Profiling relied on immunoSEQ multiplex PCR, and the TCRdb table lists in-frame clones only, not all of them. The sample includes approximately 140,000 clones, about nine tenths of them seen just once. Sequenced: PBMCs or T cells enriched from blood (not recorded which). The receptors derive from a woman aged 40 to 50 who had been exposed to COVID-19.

The CDR3 DNA reads TGCGCCAGCAGCCGCACCGAGGCCCCAGATACGCAGTATTTT. Protein: CASSRTEAPDTQYF. V is TRBV5-1 and J is TRBJ2-3; no clear D gene. The V gene lost 4 bases and the J gene lost 4 bases, with 13 bases spanning the gap. This CDR3 is built from 14 residues. CDR1 is SGHRS and CDR2 is YFSETQ in the germline V gene. The full variable domain, in which reference TRBV5-1 and TRBJ2-3 provide the parts outside the CDR3, is KAGVTQTPRYLIKTRGQQVTLSCSPISGHRSVSWYQQTPGQGLQFLFEYFSETQRNKGNFPGRFSGRQFSNSRSEMNVSTLELGDSALYLCASSRTEAPDTQYFGPGTRLTVL.

The CDR3 DNA follows: TGTGCCAGCAGCCCGCCGGGACTAGCGGGAAGCTACGAGCAGTACTTC. It yields the protein CASSPPGLAGSYEQYF. This chain links TRBV3-1 (or the pseudogene TRBV3-2) with TRBJ2-7; 13 bases are shared with TRBD2. Per the germline V gene, CDR1 is LGHDT and CDR2 is YNNKEL (reference sequence). V was clipped by 4 bases and J by 3 bases; unmatched bases: 6. The CDR3 is 16 residues long.

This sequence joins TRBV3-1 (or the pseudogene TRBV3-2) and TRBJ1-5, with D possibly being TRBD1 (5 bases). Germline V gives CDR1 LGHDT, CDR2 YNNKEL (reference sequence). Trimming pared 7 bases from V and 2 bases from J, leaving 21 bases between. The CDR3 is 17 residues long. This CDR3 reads CASKLGRARWGNQPQHF. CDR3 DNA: TGTGCCAGCAAGCTAGGCAGGGCGAGATGGGGCAATCAGCCCCAGCATTTT.

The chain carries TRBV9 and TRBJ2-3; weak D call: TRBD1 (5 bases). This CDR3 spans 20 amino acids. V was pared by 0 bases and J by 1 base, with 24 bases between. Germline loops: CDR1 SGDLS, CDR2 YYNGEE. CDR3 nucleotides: TGTGCCAGCAGCGTAGAGTTCAGGGTAACCGACTCCCTTCGCACAGATACGCAGTATTTT. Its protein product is CASSVEFRVTDSLRTDTQYF.